Here is one T cell receptor (beta chain) with its context. What it recognizes is unknown. Germline CDR1 DFQATT, CDR2 SNEGSKA (reference sequence). V was clipped by 5 bases and J by 6 bases, with 17 bases between them. The CDR3 contains 14 residues. The data were obtained in a study of blood T cells in healthy people across ages. A second PCR of roughly 7 to 11 cycles used a sample-barcoded 5' primer and a J-beta primer mix. Through a template-switch adaptor with 12 random nucleotides, each cDNA molecule received a tag. Each CDR3 protein is one row after TCRdb ran MiXCR on the 5' RACE reads. This sample yields just under 900,000 distinct CDR3 sequences, of which around 26% are seen a single time; approximately 15% belongs to the top ten. Study-wide results and limits: Age showed a roughly linear inverse relationship with TCR beta diversity per million T cells.

This sequence originates from a woman of 80 years or more in good health. This chain links TRBV20-1 with TRBJ2-1, with a tentative D call TRBD2 (6 bases). The sample taken for sequencing was blood. The chain's CDR3 is CSAPPLSAGNEQFF. Here the CDR3 DNA reads TGCAGTGCTCCTCCTCTGTCAGCGGGCAATGAGCAGTTCTTC.